These 16 T cell receptor beta chains share one sample of origin, sequenced in a study of shared clonotypes between healthy human individuals. Assay: immunoSEQ multiplex PCR; the TCRdb copy retains only in-frame clones and omits some. The top ten clones hold 0.067% of a sample with approximately 180,000 clones, over 85% of them seen once. The material sequenced was naive CD4+ T cells sorted from blood. Subset described: CD45RA+ positively selected. The source of these receptors is a woman under 40 in good health.

The CDR3 spells CAISESYFVQPSEQYF. In DNA, the CDR3 is TGTGCCATCAGTGAGTCGTATTTTGTCCAACCGTCCGAGCAGTACTTC. The V gene is TRBV10-3, the J gene TRBJ2-7; no reliable D call. Between the trimmed V and J ends, which lost 0 bases and 6 bases, there was a span of 18 bases. The CDR3 is 16 amino acids. In germline, CDR1 is ENHRY, CDR2 SYGVKD.

J is TRBJ2-7 and V is TRBV28; TRBD2 might be the D (6 bases). Germline CDR1 and CDR2: MDHEN and SYDVKM. The CDR3 is made up of 14 amino acids. V was shortened by 11 bases and J by 3 bases, with 20 bases between the two germline ends. The CDR3 loop reads CASNPGTLNYEQYF. The CDR3 DNA sequence: TGTGCCTCAAATCCGGGGACTCTTAACTACGAGCAGTACTTC.

This chain uses TRBV18 with TRBJ2-1, with TRBD1 matching over 7 bases. The ends lost 1 base at V and 7 bases at J; junction bases unmatched: 10. The CDR3 consists of 16 residues. Germline-derived CDR1 and CDR2 are KGHSH and LQKENI. Here the CDR3 DNA reads TGTGCCAGCTCACCACTCGAGGGGGCGCGTAGTAATGAGCAGTTCTTC. Its translation: CASSPLEGARSNEQFF.

V and J are TRBV30 and TRBJ2-5, with D perhaps matching TRBD2 (5 bases). The germline V gene encodes CDR1 GTSNPN and CDR2 SVGIG (reference sequence). Trimming removed 1 base at V and 11 bases at J, with 11 bases between. The CDR3 runs 11 residues. The CDR3 DNA reads as TGTGCCTGGAGTGAGCGGCAGGCGCAGTACTTC. It is translated as CAWSERQAQYF.

The chain has TRBV7-7 and TRBJ2-7; D remains ambiguous. This CDR3 region has 13 residues. V was cut by 4 bases and J by 7 bases, with 14 bases left in between. Germline CDR1 and CDR2: SSHAT and FNYEAQ (reference sequence). CDR3 amino acids: CASSSTDKGEQYF. The CDR3 DNA follows: TGTGCCAGCAGCTCTACCGACAAAGGGGAGCAGTACTTC.

This chain uses TRBV29-1 with TRBJ1-2; no reliable D call. CDR1 is SQVTM, CDR2 ANQGSEA, per germline. There are 14 residues in the CDR3. The ends were cut back, 5 bases at V and 1 base at J, with 14 bases in the middle. CDR3 DNA sequence: TGCAGCGTTATCCCTGCGAACATTAACTATGGCTACACCTTC. This translates into CSVIPANINYGYTF.

The chain has TRBV4-1 and TRBJ2-1, with TRBD2 matching 7 bases. Unmatched junction bases numbered 12, after V lost 4 bases and J lost 9 bases. The CDR3 runs 15 residues. Germline-derived CDR1 and CDR2 are MGHRA and YSYEKL. This CDR3 reads CASSLTGGGSGEQFF. DNA for the CDR3: TGCGCCAGCAGCCTAACGGGAGGCGGAAGTGGTGAGCAGTTCTTC.

V is TRBV5-1 and J is TRBJ1-5, with 10 bases matching TRBD1. The CDR3 spans 15 residues. Germline trimming cut 3 bases from V and 4 bases from J; bases unmatched to any gene: 4. The germline CDR1 and CDR2 sequences are SGHRS and YFSETQ. The CDR3 DNA follows: TGCGCCAGCAGCTACGACAGGGGGCGAAATCAGCCCCAGCATTTT. Protein: CASSYDRGRNQPQHF.

The rearrangement links TRBV7-2 to TRBJ1-1; D is possibly TRBD1 (5 bases). Looked up from germline, CDR1 is SGHTA and CDR2 is FQGNSA. Trimming left V 5 bases short and J 4 bases short, with 14 bases between. This CDR3 has 14 residues. The CDR3 protein is CASSPAPGLTEAFF. The CDR3, as DNA: TGTGCCAGCAGCCCAGCCCCGGGACTCACTGAAGCTTTCTTT.

The chain combines TRBV6-5 with TRBJ2-2; 12 bases are shared with TRBD2. Germline loops: CDR1 MNHEY, CDR2 SVGAGI. The CDR3 has 15 residues. Losses at the gene ends were 6 bases for V and 5 bases for J; bases not matched to a gene: 4. The CDR3 is CASRSLAGGTGELFF. CDR3 bases: TGTGCCAGCAGATCACTAGCGGGAGGTACCGGGGAGCTGTTTTTT.

The CDR3 sequence is CATQSRNTEAFF. The CDR3 region has the DNA TGTGCCACGCAGAGTAGGAACACTGAAGCTTTCTTT. The chain employs TRBV10-3 and TRBJ1-1; no clear D. This CDR3 is built from 12 residues. Germline-derived CDR1 and CDR2 are ENHRY and SYGVKD. The V gene lost 10 bases and the J gene lost 1 base, with 10 bases spanning the gap.

The V and J genes are TRBV2 and TRBJ1-4; no reliable D call. The ends were cut back, 1 base at V and 9 bases at J, with 9 bases in the middle. Germline V gene sequence: CDR1 SNHLY, CDR2 FYNNEI. The CDR3 extends over 13 amino acids. The CDR3 sequence: CASSEERWKKLFF. Here the CDR3 DNA reads TGTGCCAGCAGTGAAGAGAGGTGGAAAAAACTGTTTTTT.

The V call is TRBV18, the J call TRBJ2-1; D is possibly TRBD2 (5 bases). Germline V lookup: CDR1 KGHSH, CDR2 LQKENI. There are 15 residues in the CDR3. V gave up 2 bases and J gave up 2 bases, with 10 bases separating them. The CDR3 loop is CASSPIAKAYNEQFF. DNA of the CDR3: TGTGCCAGCTCACCAATAGCGAAAGCCTACAATGAGCAGTTCTTC.

This clone occurred once. The rearrangement uses TRBV5-1 and TRBJ1-4; D is undetermined. The length of the CDR3 is 16 residues. CDR1 is SGHRS, CDR2 YFSETQ, per germline. Between the trimmed V and J ends, which lost 3 bases and 6 bases, there was a span of 18 bases. The DNA of the CDR3 is TGCGCCAGCAGCTGGAAGCCCGGCGTATCAGATGAAAAACTGTTTTTT. Residues: CASSWKPGVSDEKLFF.

The chain recombines TRBV6-5 with TRBJ2-7; maybe TRBD1 (6 bases). The CDR3 runs to 13 residues. Between the trimmed V and J ends, which lost 4 bases and 4 bases, there was a span of 11 bases. Per germline, CDR1 MNHEY and CDR2 SVGAGI. CDR3 coding DNA: TGTGCCAGCAGTTCACAGGGTCCTTACGAGCAGTACTTC. Translated: CASSSQGPYEQYF.

This clone appeared once. The chain recombines TRBV6-1 with TRBJ2-2; D might be TRBD1 or TRBD2, each matching 5 bases. This CDR3 is built from 15 residues. Looked up from germline, CDR1 is MNHNS and CDR2 is SASEGT. Trimming shortened V by 6 bases and J by 0 bases, and 11 bases separated the two germline ends. The CDR3 region has the DNA TGTGCCAGCAGAACCGGGACGGCGAACACCGGGGAGCTGTTTTTT. The encoded protein is CASRTGTANTGELFF.